The rows below give T cell receptor beta chains drawn from one sample of a study of shared clonotypes between healthy human individuals. Clones were sequenced by immunoSEQ multiplex PCR, and TCRdb holds only the in-frame ones, with some missing. The repertoire consists of millions of clones, with approximately 90% occurring once and the leading ten covering roughly 0.15%. Sequences were obtained from naive CD4+ T cells sorted from blood. These receptors all stem from a man aged 18 to 30 in good health. The CDR3 runs from the conserved cysteine through the conserved F or W. Each record gives: V gene, D gene, clone size, J gene, CDR3 protein, CDR3 DNA. The D gene is left open where the match is weak. Some rows have no size entry. The others give once, few or many, or a class for an expanded clone.

V gene: TRBV9; D gene: .; clone size: .; J gene: TRBJ1-1; CDR3 protein: CASSGGQKNTEAFF; CDR3 DNA: TGTGCCAGCAGCGGGGGTCAAAAGAACACTGAAGCTTTCTTT
V gene: TRBV6-6; D gene: .; clone size: .; J gene: TRBJ1-6; CDR3 protein: CASSPPDPSSPLHF; CDR3 DNA: TGTGCCAGCAGCCCGCCGGACCCTTCTTCACCCCTCCACTTT
V gene: TRBV29-1; D gene: TRBD1; clone size: .; J gene: TRBJ1-6; CDR3 protein: CSVRTGGLDSPLHF; CDR3 DNA: TGCAGCGTTCGGACAGGGGGCTTGGATTCACCCCTCCACTTT
V gene: TRBV5-1; D gene: .; clone size: few; J gene: TRBJ2-1; CDR3 protein: CASSLEEGYLEQFF; CDR3 DNA: TGCGCCAGCAGCTTAGAGGAGGGGTATCTGGAGCAGTTCTTC
V gene: TRBV9; D gene: .; clone size: .; J gene: TRBJ2-6; CDR3 protein: CASSVGGGLGSGANVLTF; CDR3 DNA: TGTGCCAGCAGCGTAGGAGGGGGGCTGGGCTCTGGGGCCAACGTCCTGACTTTC
V gene: TRBV9; D gene: TRBD2; clone size: .; J gene: TRBJ2-1; CDR3 protein: CASSVAAGEGGEQFF; CDR3 DNA: TGTGCCAGCAGCGTAGCGGCGGGAGAGGGCGGTGAGCAGTTCTTC
V gene: TRBV18; D gene: .; clone size: .; J gene: TRBJ2-7; CDR3 protein: CASSPPGAGYEQYF; CDR3 DNA: TGTGCCAGCTCACCACCGGGGGCGGGTTACGAGCAGTACTTC
V gene: TRBV18; D gene: .; clone size: .; J gene: TRBJ2-7; CDR3 protein: CASSATGTHEQYF; CDR3 DNA: TGTGCCAGCTCAGCCACAGGGACCCACGAGCAGTACTTC
V gene: TRBV18; D gene: TRBD2; clone size: .; J gene: TRBJ2-1; CDR3 protein: CASSPKPGLAGSSYNEQFF; CDR3 DNA: TGTGCCAGCTCACCAAAACCGGGACTAGCGGGTAGCTCCTACAATGAGCAGTTCTTC
V gene: TRBV18; D gene: TRBD2; clone size: .; J gene: TRBJ2-5; CDR3 protein: CASSPVLAGSQETQYF; CDR3 DNA: TGTGCCAGCTCACCGGTTCTAGCGGGGAGCCAAGAGACCCAGTACTTC
V gene: TRBV30; D gene: .; clone size: .; J gene: TRBJ1-4; CDR3 protein: CAWKRTLATNEKLFF; CDR3 DNA: TGTGCCTGGAAAAGGACACTCGCAACTAATGAAAAACTGTTTTTT
V gene: TRBV5-6; D gene: .; clone size: once; J gene: TRBJ2-1; CDR3 protein: CASSLSWSSYNEQFF; CDR3 DNA: TGTGCCAGCAGCTTAAGCTGGAGCTCCTACAATGAGCAGTTCTTC
V gene: TRBV18; D gene: .; clone size: .; J gene: TRBJ2-7; CDR3 protein: CASSPPQPYEQYF; CDR3 DNA: TGTGCCAGCTCACCACCCCAACCCTACGAGCAGTACTTC
V gene: TRBV2; D gene: .; clone size: .; J gene: TRBJ2-2; CDR3 protein: CASSDLGTFTGELFF; CDR3 DNA: TGTGCCAGCAGTGATCTCGGCACCTTTACCGGGGAGCTGTTTTTT
V gene: TRBV7-9; D gene: .; clone size: .; J gene: TRBJ2-5; CDR3 protein: CASSSRDGGLGKETQYF; CDR3 DNA: TGTGCCAGCAGCTCTAGGGACGGCGGGCTCGGAAAAGAGACCCAGTACTTC
V gene: TRBV6-5; D gene: .; clone size: .; J gene: TRBJ2-5; CDR3 protein: CASRRDGETQYF; CDR3 DNA: TGTGCCAGCAGACGGGACGGAGAGACCCAGTACTTC
V gene: TRBV7-9; D gene: .; clone size: .; J gene: TRBJ1-1; CDR3 protein: CASSPPGGLVMTEAFF; CDR3 DNA: TGTGCCAGCAGCCCCCCAGGCGGTCTCGTAATGACTGAAGCTTTCTTT
V gene: TRBV15; D gene: TRBD2; clone size: .; J gene: TRBJ2-1; CDR3 protein: CATSTRLAGLAPSYNEQFF; CDR3 DNA: TGTGCCACCAGCACCCGACTAGCGGGCCTTGCTCCCTCCTACAATGAGCAGTTCTTC
V gene: TRBV10-3; D gene: TRBD2; clone size: .; J gene: TRBJ2-3; CDR3 protein: CAISPIAGSSTDTQYF; CDR3 DNA: TGTGCCATCAGTCCAATAGCGGGGAGTAGCACAGATACGCAGTATTTT
V gene: TRBV7-9; D gene: .; clone size: .; J gene: TRBJ1-2; CDR3 protein: CASSLEGETGYTF; CDR3 DNA: TGTGCCAGCAGCTTAGAGGGGGAGACTGGCTACACCTTC